This is a list of T cell receptor beta chains from one sample in a study of T cells in pancreatic ductal adenocarcinoma. TCRdb's table, derived via immunoSEQ multiplex PCR, lists solely in-frame clones and lacks some. The table has 85,000 to 120,000 clones, about 95% seen once. Sequenced sample: PBMCs. Source of these receptors: a human donor with pancreatic ductal adenocarcinoma. Both conserved end residues are part of each CDR3. The D gene is left open where the match is weak. Rows may omit the clone size; those that give it use once, few, many or a size class.

TRBV30	-	-	TRBJ1-5	CAWSVGQALSNQPQHF	TGTGCCTGGAGTGTGGGGCAGGCCCTTAGCAATCAGCCCCAGCATTTT
TRBV18	-	-	TRBJ2-7	CASSPRVTGAHEQYF	TGTGCCAGCTCACCACGTGTGACTGGAGCCCACGAGCAGTACTTC
TRBV6-6	TRBD1	-	TRBJ2-7	CASRPPGQGYEQYF	TGTGCCAGCAGACCACCGGGACAGGGTTACGAGCAGTACTTC
TRBV11-2	-	-	TRBJ2-7	CASRTQSSYEQYF	TGTGCCAGCCGGACACAATCATCCTACGAGCAGTACTTC
TRBV7-8	TRBD1	-	TRBJ1-2	CASKQGVEDYGYTF	TGTGCCAGCAAGCAGGGGGTAGAGGACTATGGCTACACCTTC
TRBV5-1	-	-	TRBJ2-3	CASAGGGYTDTQYF	TGCGCCAGTGCAGGAGGGGGCTACACAGATACGCAGTATTTT
TRBV11-1	-	once	TRBJ2-6	CASSPASNHQGSGANVLTF	TGTGCCAGCAGCCCCGCCTCGAACCATCAGGGAAGTGGGGCCAACGTCCTGACTTTC
TRBV4-1	TRBD1	once	TRBJ2-7	CASSQGTGTTYEQYF	TGCGCCAGCAGCCAAGGGACAGGGACAACCTACGAGCAGTACTTC
TRBV30	TRBD2	-	TRBJ2-1	CAWSLLAGGNEQFF	TGTGCCTGGAGTCTCCTAGCGGGAGGGAATGAGCAGTTCTTC
TRBV6-1	-	once	TRBJ2-1	CASSPSGSYNEQFF	TGTGCCAGCAGCCCGAGCGGGTCTTACAATGAGCAGTTCTTC
TRBV27	-	-	TRBJ2-7	CASSQGAEQYF	TGTGCCAGCAGCCAGGGTGCCGAGCAGTACTTC
TRBV5-1	TRBD2	-	TRBJ2-6	CASSPGRPKTGANVLTF	TGCGCCAGCAGCCCCGGGAGGCCAAAGACTGGGGCCAACGTCCTGACTTTC
TRBV18	TRBD1	-	TRBJ2-5	CASSPPGQRETQYF	TGTGCCAGCTCACCCCCGGGACAGAGGGAGACCCAGTACTTC
TRBV27	TRBD1	-	TRBJ2-3	CASSWWGQPKDTQYF	TGTGCCAGCAGTTGGTGGGGACAGCCGAAAGATACGCAGTATTTT
TRBV10-3	-	-	TRBJ2-5	CAISEATAAETQYF	TGTGCCATCAGTGAGGCGACGGCGGCGGAGACCCAGTACTTC
TRBV5-1	TRBD2	once	TRBJ2-7	CASSLGLAGGSGSYEQYF	TGCGCCAGCAGCTTAGGTCTAGCGGGAGGTTCTGGTTCATACGAGCAGTACTTC
TRBV10-2	-	-	TRBJ2-7	CASRTRLGYEQYF	TGCGCCAGCAGGACAAGACTAGGCTACGAGCAGTACTTC
TRBV7-2	-	-	TRBJ2-3	CASTAGPTDTQYF	TGTGCCAGCACAGCGGGTCCCACAGATACGCAGTATTTT
TRBV28	-	-	TRBJ1-1	CASTMTVNTEAFF	TGTGCCAGCACCATGACAGTTAACACTGAAGCTTTCTTT
TRBV14	-	-	TRBJ2-1	CASSQEPTSPQFF	TGTGCCAGCAGCCAAGAACCGACTAGTCCGCAGTTCTTC
TRBV30	-	-	TRBJ2-5	CARSVGGGETQYF	TGTGCCCGTTCAGTCGGGGGTGGAGAGACCCAGTACTTC
TRBV9	-	-	TRBJ2-2	CASSKLARTGELFF	TGTGCCAGCAGCAAGTTAGCCCGCACCGGGGAGCTGTTTTTT
TRBV7-8	TRBD1	-	TRBJ1-5	CASSSQIQGYQPQHF	TGTGCCAGCAGCTCTCAAATACAGGGGTATCAGCCCCAGCATTTT
TRBV27	-	-	TRBJ2-7	CASSLNRASYEQYF	TGTGCCAGCAGTCTTAACAGGGCCTCCTACGAGCAGTACTTC
TRBV7-3	-	-	TRBJ2-2	CASSSSGPGELFF	TGTGCCAGCAGCTCCTCAGGGCCCGGGGAGCTGTTTTTT
TRBV4-1	-	-	TRBJ2-5	CASSTPGKGAETQYF	TGCGCCAGCAGCACGCCCGGGAAGGGAGCAGAGACCCAGTACTTC
TRBV30	-	-	TRBJ2-1	CAWSQATPQWDEQFF	TGTGCCTGGAGTCAGGCTACTCCCCAATGGGATGAGCAGTTCTTC
TRBV5-1	-	-	TRBJ2-7	CASSLAGGHDEQYF	TGCGCCAGCAGCTTGGCTGGGGGCCACGACGAGCAGTACTTC
TRBV13	-	-	TRBJ1-3	CASSPPGHGNTIYF	TGTGCCAGCAGCCCGCCAGGGCACGGAAACACCATATATTTT
TRBV28	-	-	TRBJ1-4	CASRDATNEKLFF	TGTGCCTCGCGGGACGCAACTAATGAAAAACTGTTTTTT
TRBV10-3	TRBD1	-	TRBJ2-3	CAISGRDRGVDTQYF	TGTGCCATCAGTGGCCGGGACAGGGGAGTAGATACGCAGTATTTT
TRBV6-6	TRBD1	few	TRBJ2-7	CASRLDRDNEQYF	TGTGCCAGCAGACTAGACAGGGACAACGAGCAGTACTTC
TRBV6-4	TRBD1	-	TRBJ1-1	CASSLDRETEAFF	TGTGCCAGCAGCCTCGACAGGGAGACTGAAGCTTTCTTT